Following are 19 T cell receptor beta chains from one sample sequenced in a study of blood T cell repertoires in COVID-19. Some clones are missing from TCRdb's copy, which holds only in-frame ones; the method was immunoSEQ multiplex PCR. The table has approximately 220,000 clones, over 70% seen once. The sample was peripheral blood. All receptors derive from a woman aged 80 or over with acute or convalescent COVID-19.

The genes are TRBV10-3 and TRBJ2-3; 12 bases fit TRBD1. CDR3 length: 16 amino acids. Germline lookup yields CDR1 ENHRY and CDR2 SYGVKD. J lost 5 bases, V lost 4 bases, and 7 bases had no gene match. The CDR3 region is CAISASGTGGRDTQYF. The CDR3 DNA reads as TGTGCCATCAGTGCCTCCGGGACAGGGGGCCGAGATACGCAGTATTTT.

The chain uses TRBV5-1 and TRBJ1-2; tentatively, D is TRBD1 (6 bases). V was shortened by 7 bases and J by 3 bases, with 25 bases between the two germline ends. The germline V gene encodes CDR1 SGHRS and CDR2 YFSETQ. The length of the CDR3 is 17 residues. CDR3 amino acids: CASRPGGPFADDYGYTF. The CDR3, as DNA: TGCGCCAGCCGCCCTGGGGGCCCCTTTGCCGACGACTATGGCTACACCTTC.

This chain connects TRBV30 to TRBJ2-1, with TRBD2 identical over 9 bases. Germline V gene lookup returns CDR1 GTSNPN and CDR2 SVGIG (reference sequence). The CDR3 loop spans 13 amino acids. V trimming: 4 bases; J trimming: 3 bases; junction bases outside the gene matches: 1. The CDR3 spells CAWTSGDYNEQFF. CDR3 coding DNA: TGTGCCTGGACTAGCGGGGACTACAATGAGCAGTTCTTC.

In this sample, this clone turned up once. The gene calls are TRBV5-1 and TRBJ1-1; 11 bases match TRBD1. V lost 2 bases and J lost 4; bases outside the gene matches: 1. Germline CDR1 and CDR2: SGHRS and YFSETQ. The CDR3 consists of 14 residues. The CDR3 bases are TGCGCCAGCAGCTTCGGACAGGGGGCCACTGAAGCTTTCTTT. It encodes CASSFGQGATEAFF.

This chain connects TRBV3-1 (or the pseudogene TRBV3-2) to TRBJ2-5, with 12 positions matching TRBD2. The CDR3 runs to 15 residues. Germline CDR1 reads LGHDT; CDR2 reads YNNKEL (reference sequence). Trimming took 1 base from V and 3 from J; bases not matched to a gene: 0. The CDR3 DNA is TGTGCCAGCAGCCAAGGACTAGCGGGAGAAGAGACCCAGTACTTC. It yields the protein CASSQGLAGEETQYF.

CDR3 nucleotides: TGCGCCAGCAGGACTAGCGGAGGCTCCTACAATGAGCAGTTCTTC. This codes for CASRTSGGSYNEQFF. V is TRBV5-1 and J is TRBJ2-1; the match to TRBD2 covers 9 bases. CDR1 SGHRS and CDR2 YFSETQ come from the germline V gene. The junction had 3 bases not matched to a gene; V was cut back by 5 bases and J by 0 bases. This CDR3 spans 15 amino acids. Drawing the rest from reference TRBV5-1 and TRBJ2-1, the complete variable domain is KAGVTQTPRYLIKTRGQQVTLSCSPISGHRSVSWYQQTPGQGLQFLFEYFSETQRNKGNFPGRFSGRQFSNSRSEMNVSTLELGDSALYLCASRTSGGSYNEQFFGPGTRLTVL.

Worth noting for this clone: The junction departs from the called germline gene at one end, perhaps through a read error. This rearrangement joins TRBV11-2 to TRBJ2-5; the match to TRBD2 covers 9 bases. CDR1 and CDR2 (germline): SGHAT, FQNNGV. There are 15 residues in the CDR3. The CDR3 coding sequence is TGTGTCAGCAGCTTAGAAAGTGGCGGGAGGGCGACCCAGTACTTC. The encoded protein is CVSSLESGGRATQYF.

This sequence joins TRBV2 and TRBJ2-1; D might be TRBD1 (6 bases). This CDR3 has 11 residues. Per the germline V gene, CDR1 is SNHLY and CDR2 is FYNNEI. V lost 11 bases and J 3 bases, leaving 8 bases between the germline ends. The CDR3 nucleotides read TGTGCCGACAGGATCTACAATGAGCAGTTCTTC. Translating it yields CADRIYNEQFF.

This chain links TRBV19 with TRBJ1-2; D is unresolved. CDR1 and CDR2 from the germline V gene are LNHDA and SQIVND (reference sequence). V was cut by 3 bases and J by 8 bases, with 10 bases left in between. The CDR3 runs to 12 residues. CDR3 DNA: TGTGCCAGTAGTATGACCCAGCGGGGCTACACCTTC. Residues: CASSMTQRGYTF. The full variable domain, rest sourced from reference TRBV19 and TRBJ1-2, is DGGITQSPKYLFRKEGQNVTLSCEQNLNHDAMYWYRQDPGQGLRLIYYSQIVNDFQKGDIAEGYSVSREKKESFPLTVTSAQKNPTAFYLCASSMTQRGYTFGSGTRLTVV.

The V call is TRBV5-1, the J call TRBJ1-3; D is undetermined. CDR3 length: 15 amino acids. Germline V gene lookup returns CDR1 SGHRS and CDR2 YFSETQ. V was trimmed by 4 bases and J by 1 base, leaving 12 bases between them. Here the CDR3 DNA reads TGCGCCAGCAGCGAAGCAGGTTGGTCTGGAAACACCATATATTTT. This codes for CASSEAGWSGNTIYF.

The chain has TRBV6-5 and TRBJ1-5; maybe TRBD1 (6 bases). CDR1 and CDR2 from the germline V gene are MNHEY and SVGAGI. This CDR3 spans 15 amino acids. V was shortened by 6 bases and J by 4 bases, with 16 bases between the two germline ends. CDR3 sequence reads: CASSRGHSFNQPQHF. The CDR3 bases are TGTGCCAGCAGCCGGGGACACAGCTTTAATCAGCCCCAGCATTTT.

This rearrangement joins TRBV9 to TRBJ2-3; 9 bases map to TRBD1. This CDR3 has 15 residues. Germline loops: CDR1 SGDLS, CDR2 YYNGEE. J was trimmed by 4 bases and V by 1 base; bases with no gene match: 4. CDR3 in DNA: TGTGCCAGCAGCGTAACGAACAGGGGGCCAGATACGCAGTATTTT. It encodes CASSVTNRGPDTQYF.

The chain carries TRBV7-8 and TRBJ2-5, with a weak D call TRBD2 (7 bases). The germline V and J ends were trimmed by 4 bases and 7 bases, with 19 bases remaining between them. Per germline, CDR1 SGHVS and CDR2 FQNEAQ. The CDR3 totals 15 residues. CDR3 sequence: CASSSGEGQVGTQYF. The DNA for the CDR3 is TGTGCCAGCAGCTCAGGGGAGGGCCAAGTTGGGACCCAGTACTTC.

This clone was recorded only once. This sequence joins TRBV12-5 and TRBJ1-6, with 7 positions matching TRBD1. This CDR3 contains 15 residues. With V trimmed by 6 bases and J by 5 bases, 7 bases remained unmatched. Looked up from germline, CDR1 is LGHNT and CDR2 is FRNRAP. CDR3 nucleotides: TGTGCTAGTGGCCCCGGGACAGCGAATAATTCACCCCTCCACTTT. Translating gives CASGPGTANNSPLHF.

The chain is built from TRBV23-1 and TRBJ1-1, with D hard to call. TRBV23-1 is labeled an ORF, and its function is uncertain. V was shortened by 6 bases and J by 0 bases, with 11 bases between the two germline ends. The CDR3 runs to 14 residues. The CDR3 DNA reads TGCGCCAGCAGGAAAGCGGCCTTGAACACTGAAGCTTTCTTT. Translated, it gives CASRKAALNTEAFF.

The V gene is TRBV28, the J gene TRBJ2-5; D possibly corresponds to TRBD1 (5 bases). V lost 5 bases, J lost 6 bases, and 19 bases lay in between. The CDR3 extends over 15 amino acids. Germline CDR1 MDHEN, CDR2 SYDVKM. The CDR3 DNA reads TGTGCCAGCAGTCTGCTGGCAGGGCAGGAAAAGACCCAGTACTTC. This translates into CASSLLAGQEKTQYF.

CDR3 protein: CASSYSSRSYNEQFF. The CDR3 DNA is TGTGCCAGCAGTTACTCGAGCCGATCCTACAATGAGCAGTTCTTC. V is TRBV6-2 or TRBV6-3 and J is TRBJ2-1; D unresolved. This CDR3 is 15 amino acids long. Trimming left V 0 bases short and J 1 base short, with 7 bases between. CDR1 is MNHEY and CDR2 is SVGEGT in the germline V gene.

V and J are TRBV4-2 and TRBJ2-6; D is unclear. The length of the CDR3 is 15 residues. Trimming removed 5 bases at V and 1 base at J, with 9 bases between. Germline lookup yields CDR1 LGHNA and CDR2 YNFKEQ. This chain's CDR3 is CASSWQDSGANVLTF. Written as DNA, the CDR3 is TGTGCCAGCAGCTGGCAGGATTCTGGGGCCAACGTCCTGACTTTC.

This clone was counted only a few times. V usage is TRBV3-1 (or the pseudogene TRBV3-2) and J usage is TRBJ1-2, with a possible D match to TRBD1 (5 bases). Germline V lookup: CDR1 LGHDT, CDR2 YNNKEL (reference sequence). The CDR3 extends over 16 amino acids. Deletions cut 1 base from V and 4 bases from J, with 16 bases between. As DNA, the CDR3 is TGTGCCAGCAGCCAAGGGGGGGAGTTCACGGGCTATGGCTACACCTTC. It translates to CASSQGGEFTGYGYTF.